This TCR beta chain derives from a study of T cell changes during pregnancy in multiple sclerosis. Sequencing was performed with immunoSEQ multiplex PCR; in TCRdb, only in-frame clones are kept and a portion is missing. The data contain 80,000 to 100,000 clones, 92% of them singletons. The length of the CDR3 is 16 residues. J was trimmed by 6 bases and V by 2 bases; bases with no gene match: 7. Per the germline V gene, CDR1 is SGHNT and CDR2 is YYREEE (reference sequence). This TCR derives from a female donor with multiple sclerosis, enrolled in a pregnancy study. The chain is built from TRBV5-4 and TRBJ2-1; 11 bases align to TRBD2. The sequencing here drew on peripheral blood, taken in the first trimester of pregnancy. CDR3 in DNA: TGTGCCAGCAGCTTACCCGGGACTAGCGGAGGCAATGAGCAGTTCTTC. Translation: CASSLPGTSGGNEQFF.